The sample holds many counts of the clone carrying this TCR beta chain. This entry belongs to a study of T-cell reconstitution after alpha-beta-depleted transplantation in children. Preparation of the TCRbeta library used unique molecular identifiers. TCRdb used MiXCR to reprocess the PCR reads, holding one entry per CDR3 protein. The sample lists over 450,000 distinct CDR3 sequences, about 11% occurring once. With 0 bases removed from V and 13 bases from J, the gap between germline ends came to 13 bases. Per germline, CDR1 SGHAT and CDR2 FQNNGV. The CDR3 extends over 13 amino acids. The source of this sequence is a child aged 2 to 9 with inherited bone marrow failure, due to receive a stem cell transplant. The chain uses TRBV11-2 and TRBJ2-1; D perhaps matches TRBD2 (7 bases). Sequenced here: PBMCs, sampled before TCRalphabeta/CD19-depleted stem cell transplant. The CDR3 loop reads CASSLDTGGPQFF. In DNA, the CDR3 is TGTGCCAGCAGCTTAGATACCGGGGGGCCACAGTTCTTC.